The following is a T cell receptor (beta chain) sequence with its context. Original methodology: Nucleated cell counts were estimated from reference gene primer amplification. Using immunoSEQ multiplex PCR, the repertoire was profiled, and TCRdb retains in-frame clones only, with some absent. The V and J calls and clone size are taken from that table; D and trimming were inferred from the DNA. The sample lists roughly 69,000 clones, 86% occurring once. The length of the CDR3 is 12 residues. Germline values: CDR1 MNHEY, CDR2 SMNVEV (reference sequence). Trimming took off 5 bases at V and 13 bases at J, with 14 bases between the two ends. This sample stems from a study of blood T cell repertoires in COVID-19. About the study: Acute-phase and convalescent COVID-19 samples originated in the United States, Italy and Spain. PBMCs, B-cell-depleted T cells, or T cells were the source of the cDNA or gDNA that made up the material.

Sequencing was performed on peripheral blood. V is TRBV27 and J is TRBJ1-4, with a tentative D call TRBD1 (6 bases). The receptor comes from a man aged 50-59 years with active COVID-19. The chain's CDR3 is CASSPLTGLLFF. The CDR3, as DNA: TGTGCCAGCAGTCCACTGACAGGATTACTGTTTTTT.